Below are 27 T cell receptor beta chains sequenced from a single sample in a study of blood T cells in healthy people across ages. Primed by a sample-barcoded 5' primer and a J-beta primer mix, a second PCR proceeded for 7 to 11 cycles. TCRdb analysed the 5' RACE reads with MiXCR anew, one entry per CDR3 protein. The sample carries 650,000 to 1,000,000 distinct CDR3 sequences, less than 60% recorded once. The sequencing sample was made of blood. The receptors originated from a man aged 80 or over in good health.

V gene TRBV12-3 or TRBV12-4 combines with J gene TRBJ2-3, with TRBD2 as a possible D gene (6 bases). This CDR3 is 16 amino acids long. Trimming cost V 3 bases and J 6 bases, with 19 bases left between them. The CDR3 is CASSLLARERGDTQYF. The CDR3 DNA reads TGTGCCAGCAGTTTGCTAGCGAGGGAGAGGGGTGATACGCAGTATTTT.

The genes are TRBV27 and TRBJ1-4; a weak D match, TRBD1 (6 bases). Germline CDR1 and CDR2: MNHEY and SMNVEV (reference sequence). The CDR3 has 17 residues. Between the trimmed V and J ends, which lost 0 bases and 6 bases, there was a span of 17 bases. CDR3 amino acids: CASSLSLDRMSDEKLFF. The CDR3 DNA sequence: TGTGCCAGCAGTTTATCACTAGACAGGATGAGTGATGAAAAACTGTTTTTT.

This clonotype was observed many times. The chain joins TRBV12-3 or TRBV12-4 to TRBJ1-1, with 9 bases identical to TRBD1. With 5 bases clipped from V and 6 bases from J, the junction kept 7 bases outside the gene matches. This CDR3 comprises 14 residues. The DNA for the CDR3 is TGTGCCAGCAGTCCCCGGGACAGGGCTCCTGAAGCTTTCTTT. It is translated as CASSPRDRAPEAFF.

This clonotype was detected a few times. The chain joins TRBV12-3 or TRBV12-4 to TRBJ2-1; D may be TRBD2 (5 bases). V was shortened by 1 base and J by 0 bases, with 10 bases between the two germline ends. CDR3 length equals 16 residues. The CDR3: CASSLVIGSSYNEQFF. In nucleotides, the CDR3 is TGTGCCAGCAGTTTAGTGATAGGGAGCTCCTACAATGAGCAGTTCTTC.

The CDR3 sequence is CASSQLSATNEKLFF. DNA of the CDR3: TGTGCCAGCAGCCAACTAAGTGCGACTAATGAAAAACTGTTTTTT. V gene TRBV16 combines with J gene TRBJ1-4; D remains unclear. The CDR3 sequence is 15 residues long. Germline-derived CDR1 and CDR2 are KGHSY and FQNENV. V lost 2 bases to trimming and J lost 2 bases, with 9 bases between them.

A remark on this clonotype: One junction end does not reproduce the germline sequence, and a read error may be involved. This chain connects TRBV3-1 to TRBJ2-1; D unclear. This CDR3 contains 16 residues. CDR1 is LGHDT and CDR2 is YNNKEL in the germline V gene (reference sequence). This chain's CDR3 is CAGSQALGSNHNEQFF. Here the CDR3 DNA reads TGTGCCGGCAGCCAAGCCCTGGGCTCGAACCACAATGAGCAGTTCTTC.

The V call is TRBV7-3, the J call TRBJ2-7; D is perhaps TRBD1 (5 bases). In germline, CDR1 is SGHTA, CDR2 FQGTGA. Trimming shortened V by 4 bases and J by 2 bases, and 12 bases separated the two germline ends. This CDR3 is built from 14 residues. The CDR3 here is CASSYDSRTYEQYF. The CDR3 bases are TGTGCCAGCAGCTACGACAGTCGAACCTACGAGCAGTACTTC.

This rearrangement joins TRBV2 to TRBJ1-2; possibly TRBD1 for D (5 bases). Trimming took 3 bases from V and 8 from J, leaving 10 bases between them. The germline gives CDR1 SNHLY, CDR2 FYNNEI. The CDR3 consists of 12 residues. CDR3 amino acids: CASSDGWGGYTF. For the CDR3, the DNA is TGTGCCAGCAGTGATGGTTGGGGCGGCTACACCTTC.

The rearrangement joins TRBV28 to TRBJ2-1; 10 nucleotides line up with TRBD2. The CDR3 spans 14 residues. CDR1 is MDHEN and CDR2 is SYDVKM in the germline V gene. J lost 8 bases, V lost 2 bases, and 3 bases had no gene match. DNA of the CDR3: TGTGCCAGCAGTTTACTAGCGGGAGCGGATGAGCAGTTCTTC. Translation: CASSLLAGADEQFF.

This clonotype showed up just a few times. This chain links TRBV24-1 with TRBJ2-7; D might be TRBD2 (6 bases). V lost 3 bases and J lost 2, with 16 bases in between. The CDR3 has 16 residues. CDR1 is KGHDR, CDR2 SFDVKD, per germline. CDR3 sequence (DNA): TGTGCCACCAGTGATCCCATGAGCGGGCGACCCTACGAGCAGTACTTC. This translates into CATSDPMSGRPYEQYF.

This clonotype appeared many times. Given a much more abundant clone one base away, this may be a read error. This chain joins TRBV7-2 and TRBJ2-1; TRBD2 matches at 8 bases. Germline loops: CDR1 SGHTA, CDR2 FQGNSA. V was clipped by 3 bases and J by 7 bases; unmatched bases: 5. The CDR3 is made up of 14 amino acids. The chain's CDR3 is CASSLRAGVNEQFF. CDR3 coding DNA: TGTGCCAGCAGCTTGAGAGCGGGAGTGAATGAGCAGTTCTTC.

This clonotype was seen a single time. This may be a read error, as it is one base from a much larger clone. The gene calls are TRBV7-2 and TRBJ2-5, with D perhaps matching TRBD2 (6 bases). The DNA end is more similar to TRBJ2-7, so the J call may be wrong. Germline V gives CDR1 SGHTA, CDR2 FQGNSA. The length of the CDR3 is 16 residues. In nucleotides, the CDR3 is TGTGCCAGCAGCTTCGACCTAGCGTACAGCTCCGACGAGCAGTACTTC. This translates into CASSFDLAYSSDEQYF.

V is TRBV27 and J is TRBJ2-1; 7 positions match TRBD1. V was pared by 6 bases and J by 7 bases, with 3 bases of the junction left unmatched. Germline values: CDR1 MNHEY, CDR2 SMNVEV (reference sequence). This CDR3 comprises 12 residues. CDR3 DNA: TGTGCCAGCAGACAGGGGATAAATGAGCAGTTCTTC. It translates to CASRQGINEQFF.

This chain connects TRBV2 to TRBJ2-7, with 9 bases matching TRBD2. Germline CDR1 is SNHLY and CDR2 is FYNNEI. J lost 7 bases, V lost 7 bases, and 14 bases had no gene match. There are 15 residues in the CDR3. The CDR3, as DNA: TGTGCCAGCACTTCAACGACTAGCGGTCTAGGAGAGCAGTACTTC. Its translation is CASTSTTSGLGEQYF.

This chain connects TRBV12-3 or TRBV12-4 to TRBJ2-7; 7 bases are shared with TRBD1. With V trimmed by 5 bases and J by 6 bases, 10 bases remained unmatched. The CDR3 is 14 residues long. The chain's CDR3 is CASSPNRGWGEQYF. In DNA form, the CDR3 reads TGTGCCAGCAGTCCTAACAGGGGATGGGGCGAGCAGTACTTC.

This chain uses TRBV20-1 with TRBJ2-3, with 7 bases that match TRBD1. The CDR3 runs to 14 residues. CDR1 and CDR2 from the germline V gene are DFQATT and SNEGSKA (reference sequence). The J segment lost 3 bases and the V segment lost 1 base, leaving 4 bases of the junction unmatched. The CDR3 loop reads CSARADRATDTQYF. The CDR3 DNA follows: TGCAGTGCTAGAGCTGACAGGGCGACAGATACGCAGTATTTT.

The genes are TRBV5-6 and TRBJ1-2; D is possibly TRBD1 (6 bases). The length of the CDR3 is 15 residues. Trimming took off 2 bases at V and 0 bases at J, with 11 bases between the two ends. Per the germline V gene, CDR1 is SGHDT and CDR2 is YYEEEE. The CDR3 reads CASSFLKGANYGYTF. In DNA form, the CDR3 reads TGTGCCAGCAGCTTTTTGAAGGGGGCTAACTATGGCTACACCTTC.

The genes are TRBV4-3 and TRBJ1-5; D gene uncertain. CDR1 and CDR2 (germline): LGHNA, YSLEER. The CDR3 extends over 14 amino acids. Between the trimmed V and J ends, which lost 2 bases and 7 bases, there was a span of 12 bases. The CDR3 protein is CASSQRGGGQPQHF. CDR3 DNA: TGCGCCAGCAGCCAACGCGGAGGCGGGCAGCCCCAGCATTTT.

Here the CDR3 reads CASSLAGVKFF. The CDR3 DNA is TGTGCCAGCAGCTTAGCGGGAGTTAAGTTCTTC. This rearrangement joins TRBV7-9 to TRBJ2-1; D perhaps matches TRBD2 (5 bases). This CDR3 is 11 amino acids long. CDR1 and CDR2 (germline): SEHNR, FQNEAQ (reference sequence). V was clipped by 0 bases and J by 14 bases, with 8 bases between them.

Note on this clonotype: The germline gene is not matched at one end of the junction; a read error may be the cause. This sequence joins TRBV29-1 and TRBJ2-4; D unresolved. The CDR3 is made up of 14 amino acids. Germline CDR1 and CDR2: SQVTM and ANQGSEA. The CDR3 nucleotides are TGCAACGTTGATCACGGGCTAGCCAAAAACATTCAGTACTTC. Its translation is CNVDHGLAKNIQYF. Filled out from reference TRBV29-1 and TRBJ2-4, the complete variable domain reads SAVISQKPSRDICQRGTSLTIQCQVDSQVTMMFWYRQQPGQSLTLIATANQGSEATYESGFVIDKFPISRPNLTFSTLTVSNMSPEDSSIYLCNVDHGLAKNIQYFGAGTRLSVL.

The rearrangement links TRBV29-1 to TRBJ2-5; the D gene is possibly TRBD2 (5 bases). The germline V gene encodes CDR1 SQVTM and CDR2 ANQGSEA. This CDR3 comprises 14 residues. V lost 4 bases and J lost 0, with 12 bases in between. The CDR3: CSVGWRSYQETQYF. CDR3 DNA: TGCAGCGTTGGATGGAGGTCTTACCAAGAGACCCAGTACTTC.

The CDR3 DNA reads as TGCAGTGCCAATCCCCAGGGGCTCGAGGGTACGCAGTATTTT. Protein sequence: CSANPQGLEGTQYF. The chain employs TRBV20-1 and TRBJ2-3, with D perhaps TRBD1 (6 bases). CDR1 and CDR2 (germline): DFQATT, SNEGSKA (reference sequence). The V and J ends lost 6 bases and 8 bases respectively, with 21 bases between them. The CDR3 runs to 14 residues.

The chain combines TRBV4-1 with TRBJ2-5; tentatively, D is TRBD1 or TRBD2 (5 bases each). CDR1 is MGHRA, CDR2 YSYEKL, per germline. Deletions cut 3 bases from V and 5 bases from J, with 10 bases between. The CDR3 has 13 residues. The CDR3 here is CASSQGRYETQYF. As DNA, the CDR3 is TGCGCCAGCAGCCAGGGACGGTATGAGACCCAGTACTTC.

This clonotype was detected once. This chain joins TRBV6-6 and TRBJ2-1, with TRBD1 matching over 11 bases. The length of the CDR3 is 16 residues. Germline values: CDR1 MNHNY, CDR2 SVGAGI (reference sequence). J gave up 11 bases and V 6 bases, and 15 bases lay outside the gene matches. The CDR3: CASSHRLGQGEVKQFF. The CDR3 DNA sequence: TGTGCCAGCAGCCACCGCCTGGGACAGGGGGAGGTAAAGCAGTTCTTC.

The chain's CDR3 is CASSLAGLAGVYEQYF. In nucleotides, the CDR3 is TGTGCCAGCAGTTTGGCTGGACTAGCGGGAGTCTACGAGCAGTACTTC. This rearrangement joins TRBV12-3 or TRBV12-4 to TRBJ2-5; 13 nucleotides line up with TRBD2. The J call is in doubt because the DNA end fits TRBJ2-7 better. CDR3 length: 16 amino acids.

The rearrangement joins TRBV27 to TRBJ2-5; TRBD2 agrees at 10 bases. V trimming: 5 bases; J trimming: 11 bases; junction bases outside the gene matches: 14. The CDR3 consists of 15 residues. CDR1 is MNHEY and CDR2 is SMNVEV in the germline V gene (reference sequence). This CDR3 reads CASSLLAGFYNEQYF. CDR3 DNA: TGTGCCAGCAGTCTACTAGCGGGGTTTTACAATGAGCAGTACTTC.

This clonotype has at least ten counts. V is TRBV3-1 and J is TRBJ2-1; 12 positions match TRBD2. The CDR3 covers 15 residues. CDR1 and CDR2 (germline): LGHDT, YNNKEL (reference sequence). V lost 5 bases to trimming and J lost 4 bases; unmatched junction nucleotides: 3. CDR3 coding DNA: TGTGCCAGCAGCTCTAGCGGGAGGGCTTACAATGAGCAGTTCTTC. This gives the protein CASSSSGRAYNEQFF.